Following are 27 T cell receptor beta chains from one sample sequenced in a study of T cells in Graves' hyperthyroidism and ophthalmopathy. Regions amplified from RNA transcripts were the TCR beta CDR3 regions. Researchers ran a first-round RT-PCR on the TCR CDR3 using the HTBI primer set. TCRdb re-called the multiplex PCR reads with MiXCR, one entry per CDR3 protein. The sample carries some 500,000 distinct CDR3 sequences, about 24% recorded once. Sequencing was done on a sample of blood. The source of these receptors is a woman younger than 45 with Graves' ophthalmopathy.

This clonotype came up many times. The chain employs TRBV19 and TRBJ1-2, with D hard to call. CDR1 LNHDA and CDR2 SQIVND come from the germline V gene (reference sequence). The germline V and J ends were trimmed by 7 bases and 4 bases, with 31 bases remaining between them. CDR3 size: 19 residues. The CDR3 region is CASKGEFGVHPRAFYGYTF. CDR3 DNA: TGTGCCAGTAAGGGAGAATTTGGGGTCCACCCCCGCGCCTTCTATGGCTACACCTTC.

The chain links TRBV5-1 to TRBJ1-2; TRBD1 might be the D (5 bases). V dropped 0 bases and J dropped 2 bases, with 11 bases sitting between them. The CDR3 contains 15 residues. Looked up from germline, CDR1 is SGHRS and CDR2 is YFSETQ. The CDR3 nucleotides are TGCGCCAGCAGCTTGGAAGGGGCGCGGAACTATGGCTACACCTTC. Its protein product is CASSLEGARNYGYTF.

The chain combines TRBV6-2 or TRBV6-3 with TRBJ1-3; the match to TRBD1 covers 7 bases. This CDR3 region has 19 residues. Per the germline V gene, CDR1 is MNHEY and CDR2 is SVGEGT. The J segment lost 0 bases and the V segment lost 2 bases, leaving 13 bases of the junction unmatched. CDR3 region: CASSYDVRDSGNSGNTIYF. The CDR3 nucleotides are TGTGCCAGCAGTTACGACGTCCGGGACAGCGGCAACTCTGGAAACACCATATATTTT.

The chain combines TRBV7-8 with TRBJ2-5, with D possibly TRBD2 on 7 matching bases. From germline, CDR1 is SGHVS and CDR2 FQNEAQ. The CDR3 has 15 residues. The V and J ends lost 5 bases and 1 base respectively, with 14 bases between them. DNA of the CDR3: TGTGCCAGCAGCCCAAAGCGGGACATCCAAGAGACCCAGTACTTC. It encodes CASSPKRDIQETQYF.

This clonotype has ten or more counts. The CDR3 sequence: CATRTGTANTGELFF. Written as DNA, the CDR3 is TGTGCCACCAGGACCGGGACAGCGAACACCGGGGAGCTGTTTTTT. This chain connects TRBV24-1 to TRBJ2-2; TRBD1 matches at 7 bases. Trimming at V came to 7 bases and at J to 0 bases, leaving 4 bases not matched to a gene. Germline V gene sequence: CDR1 KGHDR, CDR2 SFDVKD. The length of the CDR3 is 15 residues.

This clonotype was recorded many times. This chain links TRBV20-1 with TRBJ2-7; D is undetermined. The CDR3 consists of 12 residues. Per the germline V gene, CDR1 is DFQATT and CDR2 is SNEGSKA (reference sequence). V was trimmed by 0 bases and J by 6 bases, leaving 9 bases between them. CDR3 bases: TGCAGTGCTAGAGAGGGCAGATCCGAGCAGTACTTC. Translating gives CSAREGRSEQYF.

This clonotype was seen more than once but under ten times. V usage is TRBV5-4 and J usage is TRBJ1-1, with unresolved D. This CDR3 has 12 amino acids. Germline-derived CDR1 and CDR2 are SGHNT and YYREEE (reference sequence). Deletions cut 4 bases from V and 2 bases from J, with 6 bases between. The CDR3 DNA follows: TGTGCCAGCAGCGGATATAACACTGAAGCTTTCTTT. It encodes CASSGYNTEAFF. Drawing the rest from reference TRBV5-4 and TRBJ1-1, the complete variable domain is ETGVTQSPTHLIKTRGQQVTLRCSSQSGHNTVSWYQQALGQGPQFIFQYYREEENGRGNFPPRFSGLQFPNYSSELNVNALELDDSALYLCASSGYNTEAFFGQGTRLTVV.

There are many counts of this clonotype. This chain links TRBV30 with TRBJ2-4, with D possibly being TRBD1 (5 bases). The germline V gene encodes CDR1 GTSNPN and CDR2 SVGIG (reference sequence). Trimming took 0 bases from V and 6 from J, leaving 9 bases between them. The CDR3 is made up of 13 amino acids. The DNA of the CDR3 is TGTGCCTGGAGTGTACAGGATAGAAACATTCAGTACTTC. Translating it yields CAWSVQDRNIQYF.

This clonotype was seen many times. The genes are TRBV20-1 and TRBJ2-5, with 8 positions matching TRBD1. Trimming removed 0 bases from V and 1 base from J; junction bases left unmatched: 4. The CDR3 spans 15 residues. Germline V lookup: CDR1 DFQATT, CDR2 SNEGSKA (reference sequence). CDR3 loop: CSARDVGQVQETQYF. The CDR3 region has the DNA TGCAGTGCTAGAGATGTGGGACAGGTCCAAGAGACCCAGTACTTC.

V usage is TRBV28 and J usage is TRBJ1-2; D call uncertain. There are 11 residues in the CDR3. From germline, CDR1 is MDHEN and CDR2 SYDVKM. Trimming pared 9 bases from V and 6 bases from J, leaving 11 bases between. CDR3 nucleotide sequence: TGTGCCAGTAGGGAGGCCCATGGCTACACCTTC. It encodes CASREAHGYTF.

This clonotype was seen only a few times. The genes are TRBV2 and TRBJ2-7; possible D gene TRBD2, 6 bases. The V end was cut by 11 bases, the J end by 6 bases, with 20 bases between. This CDR3 has 13 residues. CDR1 and CDR2 from the germline V gene are SNHLY and FYNNEI. The CDR3 spells CAGGNVRVSEQYF. CDR3 coding DNA: TGTGCCGGGGGGAACGTACGGGTCAGCGAGCAGTACTTC.

This clonotype was counted at least ten times. The chain combines TRBV13 with TRBJ1-2, with D hard to call. Germline V lookup: CDR1 PRHDT, CDR2 FYEKMQ (reference sequence). V was trimmed by 6 bases and J by 3 bases, leaving 11 bases between them. There are 13 residues in the CDR3. The DNA for the CDR3 is TGTGCCAGCAGTTCCACTTGGGACTATGGCTACACCTTC. It encodes CASSSTWDYGYTF. Based on the CDR3 plus reference TRBV13 and TRBJ1-2, the full variable domain is AAGVIQSPRHLIKEKRETATLKCYPIPRHDTVYWYQQGPGQDPQFLISFYEKMQSDKGSIPDRFSAQQFSDYHSELNMSSLELGDSALYFCASSSTWDYGYTFGSGTRLTVV.

This clonotype turned up a few times. The chain is built from TRBV24-1 and TRBJ2-2; 10 bases are shared with TRBD1. This CDR3 comprises 18 residues. Trimming at V came to 3 bases and at J to 4 bases, leaving 10 bases not matched to a gene. Germline V gives CDR1 KGHDR, CDR2 SFDVKD. CDR3 sequence: CATSDPTGTGVITGELFF. Written as DNA, the CDR3 is TGTGCCACCAGTGATCCTACCGGGACAGGGGTTATCACCGGGGAGCTGTTTTTT.

This clonotype was recorded at least ten times. V usage is TRBV28 and J usage is TRBJ1-5; maybe TRBD1 (5 bases). The CDR3 runs 16 residues. CDR1 and CDR2 from the germline V gene are MDHEN and SYDVKM. Trimming cost V 6 bases and J 3 bases, with 18 bases left between them. CDR3 in DNA: TGTGCCAGCAGAACTTCCGGGACGGTTATCAATCAGCCCCAGCATTTT. Translating it yields CASRTSGTVINQPQHF. Complete variable domain (other parts from reference TRBV28 and TRBJ1-5): DVKVTQSSRYLVKRTGEKVFLECVQDMDHENMFWYRQDPGLGLRLIYFSYDVKMKEKGDIPEGYSVSREKKERFSLILESASTNQTSMYLCASRTSGTVINQPQHFGDGTRLSIL.

This clonotype has ten or more counts. CDR3 coding DNA: TGTGCCACCAGTGACTCGACAGGGCCCAACACTGAAGCTTTCTTT. Translation gives CATSDSTGPNTEAFF. The chain combines TRBV24-1 with TRBJ1-1; 7 bases map to TRBD1. With V trimmed by 4 bases and J by 2 bases, 6 bases remained unmatched. CDR3 length equals 15 residues. Germline CDR1 and CDR2: KGHDR and SFDVKD.

The chain employs TRBV3-1 and TRBJ1-6, with no clear D. CDR1 and CDR2 from the germline V gene are LGHDT and YNNKEL (reference sequence). This CDR3 region has 15 residues. The V gene lost 5 bases and the J gene lost 6 bases, with 14 bases spanning the gap. The CDR3 sequence is CASSTYRASNSPLHF. DNA of the CDR3: TGTGCCAGCAGCACATACCGGGCCAGTAATTCACCCCTCCACTTT.

This clonotype has ten or more counts. The chain employs TRBV28 and TRBJ1-2, with 7 bases matching TRBD1. V trimming: 6 bases; J trimming: 6 bases; junction bases outside the gene matches: 7. This CDR3 has 13 amino acids. The V gene's germline CDR1 is MDHEN and CDR2 SYDVKM. The CDR3 spells CASSLTGIDGYTF. In nucleotides, the CDR3 is TGTGCCAGCAGCCTGACAGGGATCGATGGCTACACCTTC.

The sample holds many counts of this clonotype. The chain uses TRBV20-1 and TRBJ1-2; D remains unclear. CDR3 length equals 11 residues. CDR1 DFQATT and CDR2 SNEGSKA come from the germline V gene (reference sequence). Trimming removed 0 bases at V and 8 bases at J, with 7 bases between. The CDR3, as DNA: TGCAGTGCTAGAGATCTCGGGGGCTACACCTTC. Translation: CSARDLGGYTF.

The chain employs TRBV2 and TRBJ2-6; TRBD1 is a possible D gene (6 bases). The length of the CDR3 is 18 residues. The germline gives CDR1 SNHLY, CDR2 FYNNEI. V was trimmed by 5 bases and J by 4 bases, leaving 21 bases between them. CDR3 DNA sequence: TGTGCCAGCAGTCTTACGGTGGCAGGGGTAGTGGGGGCCAACGTCCTGACTTTC. Its translation is CASSLTVAGVVGANVLTF.

In this sample, this clonotype turned up many times. CDR3 sequence (DNA): TGTGCCAGCACCCCTAGGCGGACAGGTAATCAGCCCCAGCATTTT. Translating gives CASTPRRTGNQPQHF. The chain is built from TRBV6-2 or TRBV6-3 and TRBJ1-5; the match to TRBD1 covers 7 bases. The CDR3 runs to 15 residues. Germline CDR1 and CDR2: MNHEY and SVGEGT. The V and J ends lost 7 bases and 4 bases, in that order; junction bases with no gene match: 10.

This clonotype was seen only a few times. The chain couples TRBV28 to TRBJ1-5; 12 positions match TRBD1. V lost 3 bases, J lost 2 bases, and 8 bases stayed unmatched. CDR1 is MDHEN, CDR2 SYDVKM, per germline. The CDR3 is 18 amino acids. As DNA, the CDR3 is TGTGCCAGCAGTTTTGTCGGGACAGGGGGCTTTGGCAATCAGCCCCAGCATTTT. Translated, it gives CASSFVGTGGFGNQPQHF.

This clonotype has only a few counts. The V and J genes are TRBV5-1 and TRBJ2-5; TRBD1 aligns across 8 bases. V dropped 4 bases and J dropped 10; count of bases not matched to a gene: 6. The germline V gene encodes CDR1 SGHRS and CDR2 YFSETQ. This CDR3 has 12 amino acids. CDR3 sequence (DNA): TGCGCCAGCAGCCCCAAACAGGGGGGCCAGTACTTC. Translated, it gives CASSPKQGGQYF.

The CDR3 protein is CASSRLSGTAYGYTF. The CDR3 bases are TGCGCCAGCAGCCGGCTCTCCGGGACGGCTTATGGCTACACCTTC. This chain links TRBV5-1 with TRBJ1-2; maybe TRBD1 (5 bases). The V end lost 4 bases, the J end lost 5 bases, and 18 bases lay between the germline ends. The CDR3 consists of 15 residues. Germline CDR1 reads SGHRS; CDR2 reads YFSETQ.

The chain couples TRBV20-1 to TRBJ2-7; 8 bases fit TRBD2. Unmatched junction bases numbered 9, after V lost 0 bases and J lost 5 bases. CDR1 is DFQATT and CDR2 is SNEGSKA in the germline V gene (reference sequence). CDR3 size: 15 residues. CDR3 in DNA: TGCAGTGCTAGAGATCCCAGCGGGGGCCGTGACGAGCAGTACTTC. It yields the protein CSARDPSGGRDEQYF.

The chain is built from TRBV11-2 and TRBJ1-5; tentative D call: TRBD1 (6 bases). V shed 0 bases and J shed 7 bases, with 13 bases lying between them. CDR3 length: 15 amino acids. In germline, CDR1 is SGHAT, CDR2 FQNNGV. CDR3 protein: CASSLDLGAGQPQHF. The CDR3 nucleotides read TGTGCCAGCAGCTTAGATCTGGGGGCAGGACAGCCCCAGCATTTT.

V is TRBV10-3 and J is TRBJ1-2; 11 bases fit TRBD1. CDR1 and CDR2 (germline): ENHRY, SYGVKD. The CDR3 is 13 amino acids. J was trimmed by 6 bases and V by 6 bases; bases with no gene match: 3. CDR3 region: CAIRGQGEDGYTF. The CDR3 DNA sequence: TGTGCCATCAGGGGACAGGGGGAGGATGGCTACACCTTC.

This clonotype has more than one count but fewer than ten. This chain uses TRBV10-3 with TRBJ2-7; 7 nucleotides line up with TRBD1. CDR3 length: 13 amino acids. In germline, CDR1 is ENHRY, CDR2 SYGVKD. Losses at the gene ends were 7 bases for V and 2 bases for J; bases not matched to a gene: 5. This CDR3 reads CAIMDRSAYEQYF. CDR3 coding DNA: TGTGCCATCATGGACAGGTCAGCCTACGAGCAGTACTTC.